Listed here are 5 T cell receptor beta chains from one sample, sequenced in a study of T cells after somatic rescue of genetic block. The data were produced by immunoSEQ multiplex PCR, yet TCRdb's version contains in-frame clones alone and is incomplete. Of some 74,000 clones in the sample, approximately 91% were seen once. Sequencing was done on a sample of peripheral blood mononuclear cells (PBMCs). Source of these receptors: a man in his thirties or forties.

The chain is built from TRBV7-2 and TRBJ2-1, with 12 bases matching TRBD2. Trimming removed 0 bases from V and 6 bases from J; junction bases left unmatched: 6. The CDR3 has 17 residues. CDR1 SGHTA and CDR2 FQGNSA come from the germline V gene. This CDR3 is CASSLAPGTSGRNEQFF. CDR3 coding DNA: TGTGCCAGCAGCTTAGCCCCAGGGACTAGCGGGCGCAATGAGCAGTTCTTC.

This chain connects TRBV4-1 to TRBJ1-4; D unresolved. The CDR3 spans 16 residues. Trimming pared 3 bases from V and 0 bases from J, leaving 11 bases between. Germline V gene lookup returns CDR1 MGHRA and CDR2 YSYEKL. Here the CDR3 DNA reads TGCGCCAGCAGCCAGGGAAGACACACAACTAATGAAAAACTGTTTTTT. It encodes CASSQGRHTTNEKLFF.

V usage is TRBV5-1 and J usage is TRBJ1-6, with D unclear. Germline V gene lookup returns CDR1 SGHRS and CDR2 YFSETQ. With 4 bases removed from V and 6 bases from J, the gap between germline ends came to 14 bases. The CDR3 is 15 residues long. The CDR3 region is CASSPEVWGNSPLHF. In DNA, the CDR3 is TGCGCCAGCAGCCCGGAGGTCTGGGGTAATTCACCCCTCCACTTT.

This chain links TRBV5-1 with TRBJ2-7; 10 positions agree with TRBD2. This CDR3 comprises 14 residues. J lost 3 bases, V lost 0 bases, and 0 bases had no gene match. In germline, CDR1 is SGHRS, CDR2 YFSETQ. The CDR3 DNA sequence: TGCGCCAGCAGCTTGGCTAGCGGGGGCTACGAGCAGTACTTC. It codes for CASSLASGGYEQYF. The full variable domain, its missing parts supplied by reference TRBV5-1 and TRBJ2-7, is KAGVTQTPRYLIKTRGQQVTLSCSPISGHRSVSWYQQTPGQGLQFLFEYFSETQRNKGNFPGRFSGRQFSNSRSEMNVSTLELGDSALYLCASSLASGGYEQYFGPGTRLTVT.

This chain uses TRBV25-1 with TRBJ1-2, with D unresolved. Germline-derived CDR1 and CDR2 are MGHDK and SYGVNS. The CDR3 is 12 residues long. V was shortened by 5 bases and J by 8 bases, with 12 bases between the two germline ends. DNA for the CDR3: TGTGCCAGCAGTACAGAAATTTGGGGCTACACCTTC. Its protein is CASSTEIWGYTF.